The 12 T cell receptor beta chains below come from one sample, sequenced in a study of T cell clonality in common variable immunodeficiency. Libraries were prepared by immunoSEQ multiplex PCR; TCRdb keeps only in-frame clonotypes and omits some of them. The sample offers some 40,000 clones and no singletons, the top ten holding about 0.67%. Input material: peripheral blood mononuclear cells. These receptors all stem from a person between 18 and 70 years old in good health.

In this sample, this clone turned up a few times. The read is 3 residues too short to cover the CDR3 end, so that end is filled in from the germline J gene. V and J are TRBV7-1 and TRBJ1-5, with D tentatively TRBD1 (6 bases). TRBV7-1 is an ORF; its function is uncertain. V was pared by 2 bases and J by 4 bases, with 33 bases between. The CDR3 runs 22 residues. CDR3 DNA (partial): TGTGCCAGCAGCTCACGGATAAGTTTAAGTGATGACAGGACCTATGGGAATCAGCCC. Translated: CASSSRISLSDDRTYGNQP. The whole CDR3 region reads CASSSRISLSDDRTYGNQPQHF.

The table lists this clone with many counts. The CDR3 end falls 3 residues outside the read, so it is completed with the germline J gene. V usage is TRBV19 and J usage is TRBJ2-5, with 14 bases lining up with TRBD2. Germline V gene lookup returns CDR1 LNHDA and CDR2 SQIVND (reference sequence). Trimming cost V 4 bases and J 5 bases; bases outside gene matches: 3. This CDR3 spans 15 amino acids. CDR3: CASSTGLAGDETQYF. CDR3 DNA, as far as it was read: TGTGCCAGTAGTACGGGACTAGCGGGAGATGAGACC.

This clone was seen at least ten times. The read terminates 3 residues ahead of where the CDR3 ends, so the germline J gene completes it. This rearrangement joins TRBV6-1 to TRBJ2-5; maybe TRBD2 (6 bases). This CDR3 is built from 15 residues. The germline gives CDR1 MNHNS, CDR2 SASEGT. Trimming removed 2 bases at V and 4 bases at J, with 14 bases between. CDR3 sequence: CASSEPGTGGETQYF. CDR3 DNA, as far as it was read: TGTGCCAGCAGTGAACCCGGGACCGGGGGAGAGACC.

This clone was recorded many times. The DNA ends 3 residues before the CDR3 does, and the rest of the CDR3 is filled in from the germline J gene. J is TRBJ1-5 and V is TRBV29-1; D not resolved. Trimming shortened V by 4 bases and J by 7 bases, and 11 bases separated the two germline ends. CDR3 size: 12 residues. Germline loops: CDR1 SQVTM, CDR2 ANQGSEA. CDR3: CSVGREGQPQHF. CDR3 DNA (partial): TGCAGCGTTGGACGCGAGGGCCAGCCC.

This clone was recorded a few times. The CDR3 here is CASSIGLAEEAFF. Incomplete CDR3 DNA: TGTGCCAGTAGTATCGGACTAGCGGAGGAA. The V gene is TRBV19, the J gene TRBJ1-1; no definite D call. Read coverage stops 3 residues before the CDR3 terminus; the germline J gene supplies the remainder. The length of the CDR3 is 13 residues. Germline CDR1 is LNHDA and CDR2 is SQIVND (reference sequence).

This clone appeared many times. The DNA ends 3 residues before the CDR3 does, and the rest of the CDR3 is filled in from the germline J gene. The chain combines TRBV20-1 with TRBJ2-3, with 7 positions matching TRBD1. The CDR3 is 15 amino acids. From germline, CDR1 is DFQATT and CDR2 SNEGSKA (reference sequence). The V and J ends lost 1 base and 7 bases, in that order; junction bases with no gene match: 11. The chain's CDR3 is CSARGVQGEWYTQYF. The CDR3 DNA, read in part, is TGCAGTGCTAGAGGCGTTCAGGGGGAATGGTATACG.

In its sample, this clone was seen many times. The CDR3 end falls 3 residues outside the read, so it is completed with the germline J gene. The chain recombines TRBV7-9 with TRBJ1-1; a possible D gene is TRBD1 (6 bases). CDR1 is SEHNR, CDR2 FQNEAQ, per germline (reference sequence). Trimming left V 5 bases short and J 0 bases short, with 13 bases between. There are 15 residues in the CDR3. The part of the CDR3 DNA that was read is TGTGCCAGCAGCCCGTTCCGGGACATGAACACTGAA. Its translation: CASSPFRDMNTE. The complete CDR3 protein is CASSPFRDMNTEAFF.

At least ten counts were recorded for this clone. The read finishes 3 residues shy of the CDR3 end, and the germline J gene is used to complete it. J is TRBJ1-5 and V is TRBV6-1; 9 bases map to TRBD1. CDR3 length equals 17 residues. Germline CDR1 and CDR2: MNHNS and SASEGT. With 5 bases clipped from V and 0 bases from J, the junction kept 8 bases outside the gene matches. The CDR3 loop is CASSQDRGTYSNQPQHF. The sequenced part of the CDR3 DNA is TGTGCCAGCAGTCAAGACAGGGGGACATATAGCAATCAGCCC.

This clone came up many times. The read finishes 3 residues shy of the CDR3 end, and the germline J gene is used to complete it. The rearrangement uses TRBV7-8 and TRBJ2-7, with TRBD1 matching over 12 bases. J gave up 2 bases and V 2 bases, and 4 bases lay outside the gene matches. This CDR3 is 16 amino acids long. The germline CDR1 and CDR2 sequences are SGHVS and FQNEAQ. Partial CDR3 DNA: TGTGCCAGCAGCTTACGCGGGACAGGGGGCGCCTACGAG. Amino acids: CASSLRGTGGAYE. In full, the CDR3 is CASSLRGTGGAYEQYF. The full variable domain, its missing parts supplied by reference TRBV7-8 and TRBJ2-7, is GAGVSQSPRYKVAKRGQDVALRCDPISGHVSLFWYQQALGQGPEFLTYFQNEAQLDKSGLPSDRFFAERPEGSVSTLKIQRTQQEDSAVYLCASSLRGTGGAYEQYFGPGTRLTVT.

This clone was observed many times. From the germline J gene comes the end of the CDR3, since the read stops 3 residues before it. The chain employs TRBV5-1 and TRBJ1-1; weak D call: TRBD1 (5 bases). The germline CDR1 and CDR2 sequences are SGHRS and YFSETQ. CDR3 length: 14 amino acids. Trimming took off 7 bases at V and 3 bases at J, with 16 bases between the two ends. This chain's CDR3 is CASCRPEGDTEAFF. The part of the CDR3 DNA that was read is TGCGCCAGCTGCCGGCCGGAAGGGGACACTGAA.

In its sample, this clone was seen many times. From the germline J gene comes the end of the CDR3, since the read stops 3 residues before it. This chain uses TRBV7-9 with TRBJ2-5, with D possibly being TRBD2 (6 bases). This CDR3 has 15 residues. Germline V gene lookup returns CDR1 SEHNR and CDR2 FQNEAQ (reference sequence). The V end lost 4 bases, the J end lost 1 base, and 13 bases lay between the germline ends. The sequenced part of the CDR3 DNA is TGTGCCAGCAGCTCGACCGGGACTGTCCAAGAGACC. It codes for CASSSTGTVQET. The whole CDR3 sequence is CASSSTGTVQETQYF.

At least ten counts were recorded for this clone. Read coverage stops 3 residues before the CDR3 terminus; the germline J gene supplies the remainder. J is TRBJ1-5 and V is TRBV12-3 or TRBV12-4; tentative D call: TRBD1 (5 bases). The CDR3 length is 14 residues. V was shortened by 6 bases and J by 6 bases, with 15 bases between the two germline ends. CDR3 DNA, as far as it was read: TGTGCCAGCAGCCTAGGACATCCGCCTCAGCCC. This encodes CASSLGHPPQP. The full CDR3 is CASSLGHPPQPQHF.